Listed here are 19 T cell receptor beta chains from one sample, sequenced in a study of molecular identifiers for immune sequencing clone quantification. TCRdb analysed the PCR reads with MiXCR anew, one entry per CDR3 protein. The data show 400,000 to 600,000 distinct CDR3 sequences, with about 25% seen just once and 0.7% to 0.9% held by the top ten. The material sequenced was naive CD8+ T cells from blood, with Jurkat cell RNA spiked in. Subset given: FACS-sorted CD8+CD4-CCR7+CD45RA+ naive T cells. These receptors all come from a human donor in good health. Some libraries in this study had Jurkat cell RNA spiked in.

This clonotype was seen at least ten times. The gene calls are TRBV25-1 and TRBJ2-7, with a tentative D call TRBD2 (6 bases). CDR3 length: 12 residues. Trimming left V 6 bases short and J 5 bases short, with 11 bases between. The V gene's germline CDR1 is MGHDK and CDR2 SYGVNS. CDR3 sequence (DNA): TGTGCCAGCAGCTGGGGGGAGGACGAGCAGTACTTC. Protein: CASSWGEDEQYF.

To note about this clonotype: Germline and junction disagree at one end, which may indicate a read error. The V call is TRBV6-2 or TRBV6-3, the J call TRBJ1-5; D may be TRBD1 (5 bases). The germline V gene encodes CDR1 MNHEY and CDR2 SVGEGT. The CDR3 contains 14 residues. The DNA of the CDR3 is TGTGCCAGCAGTTCAAACCCCGGTAGACAGCCCCAGCCTTTT. This sequence encodes CASSSNPGRQPQPF.

A few counts support this clonotype. The genes are TRBV7-9 and TRBJ1-3; TRBD1 matches 10 bases. The trim removed 5 bases at V and 0 bases at J, leaving 4 bases unmatched. Germline V gene lookup returns CDR1 SEHNR and CDR2 FQNEAQ (reference sequence). This CDR3 comprises 16 residues. In DNA, the CDR3 is TGTGCCAGCAGCCCCGGGACAGGGGACTCTGGAAACACCATATATTTT. This translates into CASSPGTGDSGNTIYF.

As regards this clonotype: With a much larger clone just one base away, this may be a read error. The chain joins TRBV4-1 to TRBJ2-1; perhaps TRBD2 as D (6 bases). From germline, CDR1 is MGHRA and CDR2 YSYEKL. Trimming removed 1 base at V and 2 bases at J, with 9 bases between. The CDR3 length is 15 residues. DNA for the CDR3: TGCGCCAGCAGCCAAGCGGAGCGGGCCTACAATGAGCAGTTCTTC. Amino acids: CASSQAERAYNEQFF.

This clonotype showed up many times. The V call is TRBV27, the J call TRBJ2-3, with 9 bases matching TRBD2. CDR1 and CDR2 from the germline V gene are MNHEY and SMNVEV (reference sequence). J lost 4 bases, V lost 3 bases, and 5 bases had no gene match. The CDR3 has 15 residues. CDR3 coding DNA: TGTGCCAGCAGTTTGCTAGCGGGGATTTCAGATACGCAGTATTTT. Translating it yields CASSLLAGISDTQYF.

With regard to this clonotype: This clone may be a read error of a much larger clone one base away. The rearrangement uses TRBV14 and TRBJ1-1; D is uncertain. The CDR3 covers 14 residues. Trimming took off 0 bases at V and 4 bases at J, with 9 bases between the two ends. Germline V lookup: CDR1 SGHDN, CDR2 FVKESK. CDR3 in DNA: TGTGCCAGCAGCCAAGACCAGATGAGCACTGAAGCTTTCTTT. Its translation: CASSQDQMSTEAFF.

Turning to this clonotype: This may be a read error, as it is one base from a much larger clone. The chain recombines TRBV7-9 with TRBJ2-7; 11 nucleotides match TRBD2. This CDR3 has 18 amino acids. Unmatched junction bases numbered 15, after V lost 6 bases and J lost 2 bases. Germline-derived CDR1 and CDR2 are SEHNR and FQNEAQ (reference sequence). CDR3: CASSPRNHLGLAAYEQYF. The CDR3 region has the DNA TGTGCCAGCAGTCCGCGGAACCATCTGGGACTAGCGGCCTACGAGCAGTACTTC.

This clonotype occurred a few times. This rearrangement joins TRBV27 to TRBJ2-7; D might be TRBD1 (5 bases). The CDR3 has 15 residues. V lost 5 bases and J 0 bases, leaving 14 bases between the germline ends. Germline V gene sequence: CDR1 MNHEY, CDR2 SMNVEV (reference sequence). The CDR3 sequence: CASSLRGAASYEQYF. The CDR3 bases are TGTGCCAGCAGTCTAAGGGGCGCTGCCTCCTACGAGCAGTACTTC.

A word on this clonotype: This may come from a read error, since a much larger clone is one base off. The rearrangement uses TRBV2 and TRBJ2-4; TRBD2 matches at 11 bases. Germline-derived CDR1 and CDR2 are SNHLY and FYNNEI. This CDR3 contains 18 residues. The CDR3, as DNA: TGTGCCAGCAGCACGAAGACTAGCGGGGCGACAGCCAAAAACACTCAGTACTTC. Translating it yields CASSTKTSGATAKNTQYF.

This clonotype has more than one count but fewer than ten. This rearrangement joins TRBV15 to TRBJ1-3; D not resolved. The CDR3 contains 13 residues. V was trimmed by 2 bases and J by 8 bases, leaving 10 bases between them. Germline loops: CDR1 LNHNV, CDR2 YYDKDF (reference sequence). This CDR3 reads CATSRLLGDTIYF. Here the CDR3 DNA reads TGTGCCACCAGCAGACTCCTCGGAGACACCATATATTTT.

This clonotype came up many times. This chain joins TRBV6-2 or TRBV6-3 and TRBJ2-7; D might be TRBD2 (5 bases). Germline CDR1 is MNHEY and CDR2 is SVGEGT. CDR3 size: 14 residues. Trimming removed 5 bases at V and 1 base at J, with 12 bases between. The DNA for the CDR3 is TGTGCCAGCAGTATAGGTGGAGGATCCTACGAGCAGTACTTC. Protein product: CASSIGGGSYEQYF.

As for this clonotype: A much larger clone is a single base away; this may be a read error. The chain joins TRBV4-3 to TRBJ2-5, with D perhaps matching TRBD1 (5 bases). The germline V gene has CDR1 LGHNA and CDR2 YSLEER. V lost 0 bases, J lost 7 bases, and 12 bases lay in between. The CDR3 covers 14 residues. The CDR3 nucleotides are TGCGCCAGCAGCCAAGAGCAGGGTTTGGGGACCCAGTACTTC. Translating gives CASSQEQGLGTQYF.

This clonotype has more than one count but fewer than ten. This sequence joins TRBV11-3 and TRBJ2-7, with D possibly matching TRBD2 (6 bases). CDR3 length: 13 residues. V lost 4 bases and J lost 6, with 13 bases in between. Germline V gives CDR1 SGHNT, CDR2 YENEEA. In DNA form, the CDR3 reads TGTGCCAGCAGCTCCACAACTAGCCCCGAGCAGTACTTC. Its translation is CASSSTTSPEQYF. The full variable domain, completed using reference TRBV11-3 and TRBJ2-7, is EAGVVQSPRYKIIEKKQPVAFWCNPISGHNTLYWYLQNLGQGPELLIRYENEEAVDDSQLPKDRFSAERLKGVDSTLKIQPAELGDSAVYLCASSSTTSPEQYFGPGTRLTVT.

This clonotype was seen repeatedly, ten times or more. The chain couples TRBV6-5 to TRBJ2-3; the D is unclear. There are 13 residues in the CDR3. V was shortened by 3 bases and J by 2 bases, with 6 bases between the two germline ends. Germline loops: CDR1 MNHEY, CDR2 SVGAGI. As DNA, the CDR3 is TGTGCCAGCAGTTATTTTACCACAGATACGCAGTATTTT. It specifies CASSYFTTDTQYF.

A word on this clonotype: With a much larger clone just one base away, this may be a read error. The genes are TRBV7-9 and TRBJ1-1, with no clear D. Germline V lookup: CDR1 SEHNR, CDR2 FQNEAQ (reference sequence). The CDR3 sequence is 13 residues long. The CDR3 nucleotides read TGTGCCAGCAGCTTAGGCTGGGCCACTGAAGCTTCCTTT. This codes for CASSLGWATEASF.

CDR3 in amino acids: CASSHDPSRQGAYEQYF. DNA for the CDR3: TGTGCCAGCAGCCACGATCCTTCGAGACAGGGGGCTTACGAGCAGTACTTC. V gene TRBV14 combines with J gene TRBJ2-7, with 10 positions matching TRBD1. Unmatched junction bases numbered 12, after V lost 3 bases and J lost 4 bases. Germline assignment: CDR1 SGHDN and CDR2 FVKESK. This CDR3 spans 17 amino acids.

The chain uses TRBV2 and TRBJ2-2; D tentatively reads TRBD1 or TRBD2 (5 bases each). Germline-derived CDR1 and CDR2 are SNHLY and FYNNEI. The CDR3 length is 15 residues. V was pared by 6 bases and J by 4 bases, with 15 bases between. CDR3 DNA sequence: TGTGCCAGCAGGGACCGGGTGGGGACCACCGGGGAGCTGTTTTTT. Translation gives CASRDRVGTTGELFF.

This clonotype was recorded at least ten times. CDR3: CASSLRASSGANVLTF. The CDR3 region has the DNA TGTGCCAGCAGCTTGAGGGCTAGCTCTGGGGCCAACGTCCTGACTTTC. This rearrangement joins TRBV7-2 to TRBJ2-6; D is perhaps TRBD2 (5 bases). Germline V lookup: CDR1 SGHTA, CDR2 FQGNSA. V lost 3 bases, J lost 0 bases, and 9 bases lay in between. This CDR3 has 16 amino acids.

The rearrangement uses TRBV28 and TRBJ1-3, with D perhaps matching TRBD1 (6 bases). The CDR3 sequence is 16 residues long. CDR1 is MDHEN, CDR2 SYDVKM, per germline. V lost 5 bases, J lost 2 bases, and 16 bases lay in between. This chain's CDR3 is CASSPIGTPTGNTIYF. CDR3 nucleotides: TGTGCCAGCAGTCCCATCGGGACACCTACTGGAAACACCATATATTTT. Complete variable domain (other parts from reference TRBV28 and TRBJ1-3): DVKVTQSSRYLVKRTGEKVFLECVQDMDHENMFWYRQDPGLGLRLIYFSYDVKMKEKGDIPEGYSVSREKKERFSLILESASTNQTSMYLCASSPIGTPTGNTIYFGEGSWLTVV.